This is a list of T cell receptor beta chains from one sample in a study of CD4 T cells in relation to SARS-CoV-2 and coronaviruses. Libraries were prepared by immunoSEQ multiplex PCR; TCRdb keeps only in-frame clonotypes and omits some of them. The table records roughly 45,000 clones, roughly four fifths of them present only once. Their target antigens are unknown. The specimen was naive CD4+ T cells from PBMCs, cultured in vitro. The source is an adult with COVID-19. The conserved cysteine and the conserved F or W are not part of the CDR3 here.

TRBV11-2	ASSSDSQINYGYT
TRBV7-7	ASSLGGAGETQY
TRBV16	ASSHGTGDTEAF
TRBV25-1	ASSELARGEQF
TRBV5-1	ASSPLAGMGTGELF
TRBV19	ASSMPGFGGGDTQY
TRBV11-1	ASTNGQVTDTQY
TRBV6-5	ASSRDRASEQY
TRBV14	ASSQRTGTMNTEAF
TRBV15	ATSMDNTDTQY
TRBV28	ASSPDRGYGYT
TRBV24-1	ATSDNSGQSSYNEQF
TRBV12-3/TRBV12-4	ASSLVQGAEAF
TRBV28	ASSFWLTEAF
TRBV10-2	ASSGTSGRGDTQY
TRBV15	ATSRGVNSPLH
TRBV15	ATSRDHEKLF
TRBV25-1	ASSVAGGDEQY
TRBV5-6	ASSPVGTYNEQF
TRBV6-2/TRBV6-3	ASSYLAGRNQPQH
TRBV6-1	ASSETWGQPQH
TRBV4-1	ASSQGVIRTGLTGELF
TRBV19	ASSKVANYEQY
TRBV28	ASSQIVIQGSEQY
TRBV6-2/TRBV6-3	ASSAPGLANEQF
TRBV5-1	ASSQQWEETQY
TRBV21-1	ASSARDRVPTSNQPQH
TRBV28	ASSFFRLAGNRDTQY
TRBV11-3	ASSLATGVTDTQY
TRBV6-6	ASSYDGGGGYNEQF
TRBV6-2/TRBV6-3	ASSRGQVAGGPGTQY
TRBV18	ASSPTLNTEAF
TRBV7-2	ASSLRDRGIEQY
TRBV27	ASSLGWQGQAF
TRBV7-9	AGPTARRN
TRBV5-1	ASSLESRDGEQF
TRBV19	ASSTSEGGRNEQF
TRBV4-1	ASSHRAGEGEQF
TRBV24-1	ATSEPTGLIETQY
TRBV6-2/TRBV6-3	ASSYRVGNTEAF
TRBV7-2	ASSLVGVLPEALF
TRBV5-5	ASSLEEREAHYEQY
TRBV28	ASSLRDEKLF
TRBV29-1	SVTAKYGGSLDNEQF
TRBV4-1	ASSQESRDSYNQPQH
TRBV29-1	SVEGSGRYEQY
TRBV20-1	SASRQELAKNIQY